These 2 T cell receptor beta chains originate from one sample sequenced in a study of human T cells and chemical hapten exposure (dated by TCRdb to 2020 to 2022). To prepare the library, RACE was applied. These reads were obtained on a NextSeq 500. TCRdb handled the public reads itself, with Q25 trimming in fastp and clone calling in MiXCR, and kept productive beta chains. Rows are combined by CDR3 protein, so each entry shows the most common genes and DNA. In this sample the table shows approximately 110,000 distinct CDR3 sequences, around 35% of which occur a single time. Clones ranked in the top ten supply roughly 2.6% of the sample. This specimen's time point label, per the study, means: patch test 3, about 24 weeks after DPC sensitization. What the treatment or condition label conveys for this sample: therapeutic diphenylcyclopropenone sensitization with weekly scalp DPC. The sequences come from whole blood, collected in connection with sensitization to the hapten diphenylcyclopropenone (DPC). These receptors were collected from a man in his forties with alopecia areata. Some clones in this sample may be carry-over from other donors' samples.

This clonotype has just a few counts. V gene TRBV6-2 or TRBV6-3 combines with J gene TRBJ2-7, with a weak D call TRBD2 (6 bases). Germline V gene data show CDR1 as MNHEY and CDR2 as SVGEGT. This CDR3 has 14 residues. V was clipped by 7 bases and J by 4 bases, with 17 bases between them. CDR3 loop: CASMRDGSGYEQYV. CDR3 in DNA: TGTGCCAGCATGCGGGACGGATCGGGATACGAGCAGTACGTC.

V is TRBV12-3 or TRBV12-4 and J is TRBJ2-3, with D perhaps assigned TRBD1 or TRBD2 (5 bases each). Trimming removed 10 bases at V and 4 bases at J, with 18 bases between. The CDR3 is 14 amino acids. The DNA of the CDR3 is TGTGCCAACAGCCTTTCCCAGGGACCAGATACGCAGTATTTT. This encodes CANSLSQGPDTQYF.